Listed here is a single T cell receptor (beta chain). Looked up from germline, CDR1 is SGHNT and CDR2 is YYREEE (reference sequence). The CDR3 consists of 14 residues. The germline V and J ends were trimmed by 4 bases and 3 bases, with 10 bases remaining between them. The Seattle site enrolled patients during active infection and followed them longitudinally. The sample originates from a study of blood T cell repertoires in COVID-19. As for the study in general: Researchers got acute and convalescent COVID-19 samples from the United States, Italy and Spain.

The repertoire was sequenced with immunoSEQ multiplex PCR; TCRdb's copy has only in-frame clones and lacks some. The table includes approximately 53,000 clones, about 76% detected once. J is TRBJ2-2 and V is TRBV5-4; tentative D call: TRBD2 (6 bases). This receptor was obtained from a woman aged 80 or over with COVID-19, enrolled during active disease. Specimen: peripheral blood. CDR3 nucleotides: TGTGCCAGCAGCAGGCGGGGCTACACCGGGGAGCTGTTTTTT. Encoded protein: CASSRRGYTGELFF.